Listed below are T cell receptor beta chains from one sample, sequenced in a study of response to subunit inactivated influenza vaccine. TCRdb processed the RT-PCR reads anew with MiXCR; each CDR3 protein has one entry. Found here are about 520,000 distinct CDR3 sequences, approximately 7.8% of them singletons; the top ten hold roughly 14%. The material sequenced was PBMCs from blood, taken less than 30 months after vaccination. The source is a man between 45 and 75 years old who received an inactivated influenza vaccine. Each CDR3 is given with its conserved first and last residue. The D gene is left open where the match is weak. The size field is filled for only some rows; it gives once, few, many or a size class.

d_gene: TRBD1; abundance: few; len: 15; v_gene: TRBV29-1; j_gene: TRBJ2-4; CDR3aa: CSVGVQGEAKNIQYF; CDR3nt: TGCAGCGTTGGCGTACAGGGGGAAGCCAAAAACATTCAGTACTTC
d_gene: -; abundance: many; len: 15; v_gene: TRBV11-2; j_gene: TRBJ2-7; CDR3aa: CASSLVRAGRGEQYF; CDR3nt: TGTGCCAGCAGCTTAGTCAGGGCCGGACGGGGGGAGCAGTACTTC
d_gene: TRBD1; abundance: many; len: 14; v_gene: TRBV10-3; j_gene: TRBJ2-7; CDR3aa: CAISEDRDANEQYF; CDR3nt: TGTGCCATCAGTGAGGACAGGGATGCCAACGAGCAGTACTTC
d_gene: TRBD2; abundance: few; len: 15; v_gene: TRBV15; j_gene: TRBJ2-1; CDR3aa: CATSRGDYLINEQFF; CDR3nt: TGTGCCACCAGCAGAGGGGACTACCTTATCAATGAGCAGTTCTTC
d_gene: -; abundance: few; len: 17; v_gene: TRBV20-1; j_gene: TRBJ1-6; CDR3aa: CSARRGARVSYNSPLHF; CDR3nt: TGCAGTGCTAGACGGGGGGCGAGGGTGTCCTATAATTCACCCCTCCACTTT
d_gene: TRBD2; abundance: few; len: 14; v_gene: TRBV25-1; j_gene: TRBJ2-1; CDR3aa: CASIGLAGYNEQFF; CDR3nt: TGTGCCAGCATTGGACTAGCGGGATACAATGAGCAGTTCTTC
d_gene: TRBD2; abundance: many; len: 18; v_gene: TRBV4-2; j_gene: TRBJ2-2; CDR3aa: CASRYGTSGGFDTGELFF; CDR3nt: TGTGCCAGCAGATACGGGACTAGCGGGGGGTTCGACACCGGGGAGCTGTTTTTT
d_gene: -; abundance: few; len: 14; v_gene: TRBV28; j_gene: TRBJ1-2; CDR3aa: CASSLAQTGNGYTF; CDR3nt: TGTGCCAGCAGTTTGGCACAGACCGGGAATGGCTACACCTTC
d_gene: TRBD1; abundance: -; len: 16; v_gene: TRBV9; j_gene: TRBJ1-6; CDR3aa: CASSVDRGLPNSPLHF; CDR3nt: TGTGCCAGCAGCGTAGACAGGGGTCTGCCTAATTCACCCCTCCACTTT
d_gene: -; abundance: few; len: 13; v_gene: TRBV11-2; j_gene: TRBJ2-7; CDR3aa: CASSLERPYEQYF; CDR3nt: TGTGCCAGCAGCTTGGAGAGACCCTACGAGCAGTACTTC
d_gene: TRBD2; abundance: -; len: 16; v_gene: TRBV7-2; j_gene: TRBJ2-7; CDR3aa: CASSFSGRAVLREQYF; CDR3nt: TGTGCCAGCAGCTTTAGCGGGAGGGCCGTATTGAGGGAGCAGTACTTC
d_gene: -; abundance: -; len: 14; v_gene: TRBV9; j_gene: TRBJ2-2; CDR3aa: CASSPLLDAGELFF; CDR3nt: TGTGCCAGCAGCCCCCTTTTGGACGCCGGGGAGCTGTTTTTT
d_gene: -; abundance: -; len: 15; v_gene: TRBV20-1; j_gene: TRBJ2-2; CDR3aa: CSARESRGGSGELFF; CDR3nt: TGCAGTGCTAGAGAATCAAGGGGGGGCAGCGGGGAGCTGTTTTTT
d_gene: TRBD1; abundance: -; len: 15; v_gene: TRBV6-2/TRBV6-3; j_gene: TRBJ2-7; CDR3aa: CASSYLGQGPYEQYF; CDR3nt: TGTGCCAGCAGTTATTTGGGACAGGGGCCCTACGAGCAGTACTTC
d_gene: TRBD2; abundance: -; len: 16; v_gene: TRBV5-6; j_gene: TRBJ2-3; CDR3aa: CASSLGGGLNTDTQYF; CDR3nt: TGTGCCAGCAGCTTGGGGGGAGGGCTTAACACAGATACGCAGTATTTT
d_gene: TRBD1; abundance: many; len: 15; v_gene: TRBV12-3/TRBV12-4; j_gene: TRBJ1-5; CDR3aa: CASSSTGSSNQPQHF; CDR3nt: TGTGCCAGCAGTTCGACAGGGTCTAGCAATCAGCCCCAGCATTTT
d_gene: -; abundance: -; len: 13; v_gene: TRBV6-2/TRBV6-3; j_gene: TRBJ1-6; CDR3aa: CASLDHGDSPLHF; CDR3nt: TGTGCCAGCTTGGACCACGGGGATTCACCCCTCCACTTT
d_gene: -; abundance: -; len: 13; v_gene: TRBV6-5; j_gene: TRBJ2-2; CDR3aa: CASSTRLAGELFF; CDR3nt: TGTGCCAGCAGTACACGACTAGCCGGGGAGCTGTTTTTT
d_gene: -; abundance: -; len: 14; v_gene: TRBV14; j_gene: TRBJ1-2; CDR3aa: CASSQGGRVYGYTF; CDR3nt: TGTGCCAGCAGCCAAGGGGGAAGGGTCTATGGCTACACCTTC
d_gene: -; abundance: few; len: 14; v_gene: TRBV27; j_gene: TRBJ1-1; CDR3aa: CASSLREGWTEAFF; CDR3nt: TGTGCCAGCAGTTTACGTGAGGGATGGACTGAAGCTTTCTTT
d_gene: TRBD2; abundance: -; len: 16; v_gene: TRBV5-1; j_gene: TRBJ2-1; CDR3aa: CASSLAGTSGDNEQFF; CDR3nt: TGCGCCAGCAGCTTAGCCGGGACTAGCGGGGACAATGAGCAGTTCTTC
d_gene: -; abundance: few; len: 18; v_gene: TRBV6-2/TRBV6-3; j_gene: TRBJ1-5; CDR3aa: CASSYPSEGSASNQPQHF; CDR3nt: TGTGCCAGCAGTTACCCCTCCGAGGGCAGCGCCAGCAATCAGCCCCAGCATTTT
d_gene: -; abundance: many; len: 11; v_gene: TRBV6-2/TRBV6-3; j_gene: TRBJ1-1; CDR3aa: CASSPGGRAFF; CDR3nt: TGTGCCAGCAGTCCGGGAGGTCGTGCTTTCTTT
d_gene: -; abundance: many; len: 12; v_gene: TRBV20-1; j_gene: TRBJ2-5; CDR3aa: CSAQGTKETQYF; CDR3nt: TGCAGTGCCCAGGGGACTAAAGAGACCCAGTACTTC
d_gene: TRBD2; abundance: -; len: 15; v_gene: TRBV20-1; j_gene: TRBJ2-3; CDR3aa: CSAVGLAGGPDTQYF; CDR3nt: TGCAGTGCTGTTGGACTAGCGGGAGGGCCAGATACGCAGTATTTT
d_gene: TRBD1; abundance: few; len: 15; v_gene: TRBV5-4; j_gene: TRBJ1-2; CDR3aa: CASSSQQGSGYGYTF; CDR3nt: TGTGCCAGCAGCTCACAACAGGGGTCGGGCTATGGCTACACCTTC
d_gene: -; abundance: many; len: 12; v_gene: TRBV20-1; j_gene: TRBJ2-7; CDR3aa: CSASLTGYEQYF; CDR3nt: TGCAGTGCCTCCTTGACTGGCTACGAGCAGTACTTC
d_gene: -; abundance: -; len: 14; v_gene: TRBV19; j_gene: TRBJ2-2; CDR3aa: CASSGQFNTGELFF; CDR3nt: TGTGCCAGTAGTGGACAGTTCAACACCGGGGAGCTGTTTTTT
d_gene: TRBD2; abundance: many; len: 15; v_gene: TRBV20-1; j_gene: TRBJ2-3; CDR3aa: CSVQRTSGTTDTQYF; CDR3nt: TGCAGTGTTCAAAGGACTAGCGGGACGACAGATACGCAGTATTTT
d_gene: -; abundance: many; len: 13; v_gene: TRBV6-1; j_gene: TRBJ1-1; CDR3aa: CASRTSQGGGAFF; CDR3nt: TGTGCCAGCAGAACCTCCCAGGGTGGGGGAGCTTTCTTT
d_gene: TRBD2; abundance: few; len: 14; v_gene: TRBV20-1; j_gene: TRBJ2-7; CDR3aa: CSAKRGASTYEQYF; CDR3nt: TGCAGTGCCAAGCGGGGGGCTTCTACCTACGAGCAGTACTTC
d_gene: TRBD2; abundance: many; len: 15; v_gene: TRBV5-1; j_gene: TRBJ2-1; CDR3aa: CASSAGGQPYNEQFF; CDR3nt: TGCGCCAGCAGCGCGGGAGGGCAACCCTACAATGAGCAGTTCTTC
d_gene: TRBD1; abundance: many; len: 13; v_gene: TRBV20-1; j_gene: TRBJ2-7; CDR3aa: CSASRDSFYEQYF; CDR3nt: TGCAGTGCTAGCCGGGACAGCTTTTACGAGCAGTACTTC
d_gene: TRBD2; abundance: many; len: 14; v_gene: TRBV28; j_gene: TRBJ2-3; CDR3aa: CASSSGAITDTQYF; CDR3nt: TGTGCCAGCTCGAGCGGGGCTATCACAGATACGCAGTATTTT
d_gene: -; abundance: many; len: 14; v_gene: TRBV6-5; j_gene: TRBJ1-1; CDR3aa: CASSYSGRDTEAFF; CDR3nt: TGTGCCAGCAGTTACTCTGGCAGGGACACTGAAGCTTTCTTT
d_gene: TRBD1; abundance: -; len: 15; v_gene: TRBV7-6; j_gene: TRBJ2-7; CDR3aa: CASSPWDRSSYEQYF; CDR3nt: TGTGCCAGCAGCCCCTGGGACAGGAGCTCCTACGAGCAGTACTTC
d_gene: TRBD2; abundance: -; len: 14; v_gene: TRBV27; j_gene: TRBJ2-1; CDR3aa: CASSRLAGAGEQFF; CDR3nt: TGTGCCAGCAGCAGACTAGCGGGAGCGGGAGAGCAGTTCTTC
d_gene: TRBD2; abundance: -; len: 18; v_gene: TRBV6-1; j_gene: TRBJ2-7; CDR3aa: CASSLLLAGGHGSYEQYF; CDR3nt: TGTGCCAGCAGTCTTCTACTAGCGGGAGGGCATGGCTCCTACGAGCAGTACTTC
d_gene: TRBD1; abundance: many; len: 17; v_gene: TRBV12-3/TRBV12-4; j_gene: TRBJ2-7; CDR3aa: CASSSLYPGQGAGEQYF; CDR3nt: TGTGCCAGCAGTTCTCTCTATCCTGGACAGGGGGCGGGCGAGCAGTACTTC
d_gene: -; abundance: -; len: 14; v_gene: TRBV30; j_gene: TRBJ1-1; CDR3aa: CAWSGGGLGTEAFF; CDR3nt: TGTGCCTGGAGTGGAGGGGGGCTGGGGACTGAAGCTTTCTTT
d_gene: TRBD2; abundance: few; len: 15; v_gene: TRBV28; j_gene: TRBJ2-7; CDR3aa: CASTPGAGGGGEQYF; CDR3nt: TGTGCCAGCACTCCGGGAGCGGGAGGGGGTGGAGAGCAGTACTTC
d_gene: -; abundance: -; len: 13; v_gene: TRBV12-3/TRBV12-4; j_gene: TRBJ2-7; CDR3aa: CASSLAGAREQYF; CDR3nt: TGTGCCAGCAGTTTAGCGGGAGCGCGGGAGCAGTACTTC
d_gene: -; abundance: few; len: 16; v_gene: TRBV28; j_gene: TRBJ1-3; CDR3aa: CASRSQGVSSGNTIYF; CDR3nt: TGTGCCAGCAGGTCTCAAGGCGTTAGCTCTGGAAACACCATATATTTT
d_gene: TRBD1; abundance: many; len: 14; v_gene: TRBV12-3/TRBV12-4; j_gene: TRBJ1-1; CDR3aa: CASSPQGGTTEAFF; CDR3nt: TGTGCCAGCAGCCCACAGGGGGGGACCACTGAAGCTTTCTTT
d_gene: -; abundance: -; len: 16; v_gene: TRBV15; j_gene: TRBJ2-4; CDR3aa: CATSRNPTQGQNIQYF; CDR3nt: TGTGCCACCAGCAGAAACCCCACGCAGGGGCAAAACATTCAGTACTTC
d_gene: -; abundance: -; len: 17; v_gene: TRBV12-3/TRBV12-4; j_gene: TRBJ2-3; CDR3aa: CASSPSRGRIGADTQYF; CDR3nt: TGTGCCAGCAGTCCCAGCCGGGGGCGAATCGGCGCAGATACGCAGTATTTT
d_gene: -; abundance: -; len: 18; v_gene: TRBV4-3; j_gene: TRBJ2-4; CDR3aa: CASSQDGWLGEAKNIQYF; CDR3nt: TGCGCCAGCAGCCAAGACGGGTGGCTGGGTGAAGCCAAAAACATTCAGTACTTC
d_gene: -; abundance: many; len: 15; v_gene: TRBV3-1; j_gene: TRBJ1-5; CDR3aa: CASSQFRATNQPQHF; CDR3nt: TGTGCCAGCAGCCAGTTCAGGGCCACCAATCAGCCCCAGCATTTT
d_gene: TRBD2; abundance: -; len: 15; v_gene: TRBV20-1; j_gene: TRBJ2-3; CDR3aa: CSASTSGRNPGTQYF; CDR3nt: TGCAGTGCAAGTACTAGCGGGAGGAACCCAGGCACGCAGTATTTT
d_gene: -; abundance: many; len: 14; v_gene: TRBV4-3; j_gene: TRBJ2-7; CDR3aa: CASSQEGNSYEQYF; CDR3nt: TGCGCCAGCAGCCAAGAGGGGAACTCCTACGAGCAGTACTTC
d_gene: TRBD2; abundance: few; len: 16; v_gene: TRBV9; j_gene: TRBJ2-5; CDR3aa: CASSVETGGTQETQYF; CDR3nt: TGTGCCAGCAGCGTAGAAACCGGGGGGACCCAAGAGACCCAGTACTTC
d_gene: TRBD1; abundance: few; len: 16; v_gene: TRBV20-1; j_gene: TRBJ2-7; CDR3aa: CSATGGTSLSSYEQYF; CDR3nt: TGCAGTGCTACAGGGGGCACTTCACTCAGCTCCTACGAGCAGTACTTC
d_gene: -; abundance: few; len: 12; v_gene: TRBV29-1; j_gene: TRBJ1-2; CDR3aa: CSVGGGSYGYTF; CDR3nt: TGCAGCGTTGGCGGGGGATCCTATGGCTACACCTTC
d_gene: TRBD1; abundance: few; len: 15; v_gene: TRBV12-3/TRBV12-4; j_gene: TRBJ1-1; CDR3aa: CASSTGTGKRTEAFF; CDR3nt: TGTGCCAGCAGCACCGGGACAGGGAAGCGCACTGAAGCTTTCTTT
d_gene: -; abundance: -; len: 16; v_gene: TRBV20-1; j_gene: TRBJ2-7; CDR3aa: CSASVGVNPVFYEQYF; CDR3nt: TGCAGTGCTAGTGTTGGAGTCAACCCTGTTTTCTACGAGCAGTACTTC
d_gene: TRBD2; abundance: many; len: 12; v_gene: TRBV10-3; j_gene: TRBJ2-7; CDR3aa: CAIRRGAYEQYF; CDR3nt: TGTGCCATCAGACGGGGGGCCTACGAGCAGTACTTC
d_gene: -; abundance: -; len: 16; v_gene: TRBV3-1; j_gene: TRBJ2-5; CDR3aa: CASTREPGRPQETQYF; CDR3nt: TGTGCCAGCACCCGAGAGCCGGGACGTCCTCAAGAGACCCAGTACTTC
d_gene: -; abundance: -; len: 13; v_gene: TRBV11-3; j_gene: TRBJ2-1; CDR3aa: CASSLDRSREQFF; CDR3nt: TGTGCCAGCAGCTTAGATCGGAGTCGTGAGCAGTTCTTC
d_gene: -; abundance: many; len: 11; v_gene: TRBV20-1; j_gene: TRBJ2-3; CDR3aa: CSASFLGSQYF; CDR3nt: TGCAGTGCTAGCTTCCTAGGATCGCAGTATTTT
d_gene: TRBD2; abundance: many; len: 16; v_gene: TRBV7-9; j_gene: TRBJ2-1; CDR3aa: CASSPHLREGPNEQFF; CDR3nt: TGTGCCAGCAGCCCCCATCTGCGGGAGGGCCCTAATGAGCAGTTCTTC